The clone carrying this T cell receptor beta chain showed up just a few times. The antigen remains undetermined. V dropped 2 bases and J dropped 5 bases, with 14 bases sitting between them. Germline V gene data show CDR1 as DFQATT and CDR2 as SNEGSKA (reference sequence). The CDR3 has 14 residues. TCRdb processed the 5' RACE reads anew with MiXCR; each CDR3 protein has one entry. The sample lists under 250,000 distinct CDR3 sequences; approximately 15% were seen once. This record comes from a study of T-cell memory formation after mild COVID-19. Study-wide findings and caveats: Second-wave clones peaking on day 37 lacked confirmed SARS-CoV-2 specificity.

The TCR originated in an adult woman who had mild COVID-19 (a few samples of this study predate the infection). Cell type and time point are not known. This chain joins TRBV20-1 and TRBJ2-3, with D tentatively TRBD1 (5 bases). Sequencing input: PBMCs or a T cell subset sorted from them (not recorded which). The CDR3 sequence is CSARSRVAVDTQYF. In nucleotides, the CDR3 is TGCAGTGCTAGATCCAGGGTCGCGGTAGATACGCAGTATTTT.